One sample yielded the 28 T cell receptor beta chains listed below, sequenced in a study of blood T cell repertoires in COVID-19. TCRdb keeps only in-frame clones here, not all; method: immunoSEQ multiplex PCR. The repertoire has tens of thousands of clones, around 86% of them found once; the top ten carry 5.2%. The specimen sequenced was peripheral blood. These receptors were obtained from a man aged 60-69 years with COVID-19, enrolled during active disease.

The rearrangement links TRBV13 to TRBJ2-7; 7 bases align to TRBD1. CDR1 is PRHDT, CDR2 FYEKMQ, per germline (reference sequence). The CDR3 runs 14 residues. With 4 bases clipped from V and 2 bases from J, the junction kept 5 bases outside the gene matches. The CDR3 DNA follows: TGTGCCAGCAGCTGGTCGACAGGGCCCTACGAGCAGTACTTC. It is translated as CASSWSTGPYEQYF.

The chain uses TRBV6-6 and TRBJ1-6, with a possible D match to TRBD1 (5 bases). Per germline, CDR1 MNHNY and CDR2 SVGAGI (reference sequence). CDR3 size: 13 residues. The V end lost 6 bases, the J end lost 12 bases, and 15 bases lay between the germline ends. CDR3 sequence (DNA): TGTGCCAGCAGACTGGAACAGGAAAGACCCCTCCACTTT. It translates to CASRLEQERPLHF.

V usage is TRBV5-4 and J usage is TRBJ2-3, with 7 bases aligning to TRBD2. The germline V gene has CDR1 SGHNT and CDR2 YYREEE (reference sequence). The CDR3 runs 15 residues. The junction had 9 bases not matched to a gene; V was cut back by 6 bases and J by 2 bases. In DNA, the CDR3 is TGTGCCAGCATTAGTCGCGCGGGAGACACAGATACGCAGTATTTT. It translates to CASISRAGDTDTQYF.

The gene calls are TRBV4-3 and TRBJ2-1; D is undetermined. CDR3 length equals 17 residues. Germline-derived CDR1 and CDR2 are LGHNA and YSLEER. Between the trimmed V and J ends, which lost 0 bases and 0 bases, there was a span of 12 bases. The CDR3 sequence is CASSQDYRVLSYNEQFF. CDR3 in DNA: TGCGCCAGCAGCCAAGATTATAGAGTCCTCTCCTACAATGAGCAGTTCTTC.

This sequence joins TRBV7-9 and TRBJ2-7; 10 bases are a match to TRBD1. Germline values: CDR1 SEHNR, CDR2 FQNEAQ (reference sequence). CDR3 size: 14 residues. V dropped 4 bases and J dropped 3; count of bases not matched to a gene: 3. The CDR3 is CASSSGTGDYEQYF. The CDR3 DNA reads TGTGCCAGCAGCTCCGGGACAGGGGACTACGAGCAGTACTTC. Variable domain in full (rest from reference TRBV7-9 and TRBJ2-7): DTGVSQNPRHKITKRGQNVTFRCDPISEHNRLYWYRQTLGQGPEFLTYFQNEAQLEKSRLLSDRFSAERPKGSFSTLEIQRTEQGDSAMYLCASSSGTGDYEQYFGPGTRLTVT.

The chain recombines TRBV5-1 with TRBJ1-1; possibly TRBD1 for D (5 bases). The CDR3 has 14 amino acids. V lost 0 bases to trimming and J lost 3 bases, with 9 bases between them. Germline CDR1 SGHRS, CDR2 YFSETQ. Here the CDR3 DNA reads TGCGCCAGCAGCTTGGCCCGGGGGTACACTGAAGCTTTCTTT. Translating gives CASSLARGYTEAFF.

This sequence joins TRBV5-1 and TRBJ1-5; D gene uncertain. This CDR3 region has 15 residues. V shed 4 bases and J shed 0 bases, with 11 bases lying between them. Germline V gene data show CDR1 as SGHRS and CDR2 as YFSETQ. This chain's CDR3 is CASSPSTDSNQPQHF. The CDR3 nucleotides read TGCGCCAGCAGCCCATCGACTGATAGCAATCAGCCCCAGCATTTT.

This clone has just one count. The gene calls are TRBV19 and TRBJ2-6; 13 bases map to TRBD2. J was trimmed by 3 bases and V by 5 bases; bases with no gene match: 10. Germline loops: CDR1 LNHDA, CDR2 SQIVND (reference sequence). The CDR3 totals 19 residues. The CDR3 is CASSSRLAGGTDGANVLTF. In DNA, the CDR3 is TGTGCCAGTAGTTCTCGACTAGCGGGAGGTACTGATGGGGCCAACGTCCTGACTTTC.

V usage is TRBV5-1 and J usage is TRBJ2-3, with TRBD2 matching over 9 bases. The CDR3 covers 17 residues. CDR1 and CDR2 (germline): SGHRS, YFSETQ. V shed 0 bases and J 1 base; nucleotides not matched to a gene: 6. In DNA, the CDR3 is TGCGCCAGCAGCTTGGGTGGTTTAGCGGGGGGCACAGATACGCAGTATTTT. Protein: CASSLGGLAGGTDTQYF.

DNA for the CDR3: TGTGCCATCAGTGGAGAAGGGGGGGACTATGGCTACACCTTC. Amino acid sequence: CAISGEGGDYGYTF. The rearrangement joins TRBV10-3 to TRBJ1-2; weak D call: TRBD1 (6 bases). Germline loops: CDR1 ENHRY, CDR2 SYGVKD. This CDR3 has 14 residues. V was pared by 4 bases and J by 3 bases, with 12 bases between.

The CDR3 DNA reads as TGTGCCAGTAGTATAGGTACGGTTAACTATGGCTACACCTTC. This translates into CASSIGTVNYGYTF. The chain uses TRBV19 and TRBJ1-2, with D uncertain. Germline CDR1 and CDR2: LNHDA and SQIVND (reference sequence). The CDR3 totals 14 residues. Trimming removed 1 base from V and 1 base from J, with 7 bases in between.

This chain links TRBV2 with TRBJ2-7; no clear D gene. Germline loops: CDR1 SNHLY, CDR2 FYNNEI. Deletions cut 5 bases from V and 4 bases from J, with 15 bases between. The CDR3 is made up of 14 amino acids. The DNA of the CDR3 is TGTGCCAGCAGTCTTACGACCTTACAGTACGAGCAGTACTTC. This gives the protein CASSLTTLQYEQYF. Supplemented by reference TRBV2 and TRBJ2-7, the full variable domain reads EPEVTQTPSHQVTQMGQEVILRCVPISNHLYFYWYRQILGQKVEFLVSFYNNEISEKSEIFDDQFSVERPDGSNFTLKIRSTKLEDSAMYFCASSLTTLQYEQYFGPGTRLTVT.

The chain is built from TRBV6-5 and TRBJ1-6, with 9 bases fitting TRBD1. V dropped 6 bases and J dropped 15; count of bases not matched to a gene: 9. Per the germline V gene, CDR1 is MNHEY and CDR2 is SVGAGI. This CDR3 region has 13 residues. CDR3 nucleotide sequence: TGTGCCAGCAGGGGGACAGGGACAAGGGACCTCCACTTT. It translates to CASRGTGTRDLHF.

The chain employs TRBV5-8 and TRBJ1-5; tentative D call: TRBD1 (6 bases). The CDR3 contains 15 residues. Trimming removed 4 bases from V and 5 bases from J, with 16 bases in between. The germline CDR1 and CDR2 sequences are SGHTS and YDEGEE. CDR3 nucleotide sequence: TGTGCCAGCAGCCACGGACAGACTGGGGATCAGCCCCAGCATTTT. Amino acid sequence: CASSHGQTGDQPQHF.

The rearrangement uses TRBV30 and TRBJ1-6; D unresolved. The V and J ends lost 0 bases and 0 bases respectively, with 9 bases between them. In germline, CDR1 is GTSNPN, CDR2 SVGIG (reference sequence). The CDR3 has 16 amino acids. DNA for the CDR3: TGTGCCTGGAGTGTACACGTCTCCTCCTATAATTCACCCCTCCACTTT. Translation: CAWSVHVSSYNSPLHF.

The table lists this clone with a count of one. The CDR3 sequence: CASSPRTGPQGYTF. DNA of the CDR3: TGTGCCAGCAGCCCACGGACAGGGCCGCAGGGCTACACCTTC. The chain uses TRBV7-9 and TRBJ1-2; 8 bases line up with TRBD1. Per the germline V gene, CDR1 is SEHNR and CDR2 is FQNEAQ (reference sequence). This CDR3 is built from 14 residues. V was pared by 5 bases and J by 8 bases, with 10 bases of the junction left unmatched.

The rearrangement joins TRBV6-5 to TRBJ2-1, with D maybe TRBD2 (5 bases). CDR1 and CDR2 (germline): MNHEY, SVGAGI. With 8 bases removed from V and 6 bases from J, the gap between germline ends came to 17 bases. This CDR3 spans 14 amino acids. The CDR3 region is CASESGGAGNEQFF. Written as DNA, the CDR3 is TGTGCCAGCGAGTCTGGAGGCGCGGGCAATGAGCAGTTCTTC.

This chain links TRBV5-1 with TRBJ2-3, with D uncertain. The CDR3 length is 14 residues. Germline V gives CDR1 SGHRS, CDR2 YFSETQ. Trimming cost V 4 bases and J 5 bases, with 14 bases left between them. The CDR3 sequence: CASSREVVGDTQYF. The CDR3 DNA sequence: TGCGCCAGCAGCCGCGAGGTTGTAGGAGATACGCAGTATTTT.

The V call is TRBV5-4, the J call TRBJ2-5; 7 bases agree with TRBD1. The V gene end was trimmed by 2 bases and the J gene end by 2 bases; junction bases not matched to a gene: 6. Germline lookup yields CDR1 SGHNT and CDR2 YYREEE (reference sequence). The CDR3 consists of 15 residues. CDR3 bases: TGTGCCAGCAGCTTAAATACAGGGGATCAAGAGACCCAGTACTTC. This codes for CASSLNTGDQETQYF.

The genes are TRBV28 and TRBJ2-7, with 9 bases aligning to TRBD2. V gave up 5 bases and J gave up 6 bases; unmatched junction bases: 14. This CDR3 spans 16 amino acids. Germline V gives CDR1 MDHEN, CDR2 SYDVKM. The CDR3 bases are TGTGCCAGCAGTCCATTAGCGGGAGCCCGGAGGGGCGAGCAGTACTTC. It is translated as CASSPLAGARRGEQYF.

The chain recombines TRBV9 with TRBJ1-1, with 7 nucleotides matching TRBD1. CDR1 SGDLS and CDR2 YYNGEE come from the germline V gene. This CDR3 comprises 16 residues. The junction had 7 bases not matched to a gene; V was cut back by 0 bases and J by 2 bases. The chain's CDR3 is CASSVGGGTENTEAFF. The CDR3 region has the DNA TGTGCCAGCAGCGTAGGAGGGGGGACAGAAAACACTGAAGCTTTCTTT.

The chain employs TRBV6-2 or TRBV6-3 and TRBJ1-2; D ambiguous. This CDR3 contains 13 residues. V was shortened by 3 bases and J by 0 bases, with 5 bases between the two germline ends. CDR1 and CDR2 from the germline V gene are MNHEY and SVGEGT. Here the CDR3 reads CASSYSSNYGYTF. Here the CDR3 DNA reads TGTGCCAGCAGTTATAGCTCTAACTATGGCTACACCTTC.

J is TRBJ1-1 and V is TRBV27; D remains unclear. This CDR3 is built from 15 residues. CDR1 is MNHEY and CDR2 is SMNVEV in the germline V gene (reference sequence). Deletions cut 2 bases from V and 1 base from J, with 11 bases between. CDR3: CASSLTWAPNTEAFF. The CDR3 region has the DNA TGTGCCAGCAGTTTAACGTGGGCTCCGAACACTGAAGCTTTCTTT.

The gene calls are TRBV18 and TRBJ1-2, with 7 bases fitting TRBD1. CDR1 KGHSH and CDR2 LQKENI come from the germline V gene. The CDR3 consists of 16 residues. The J segment lost 2 bases and the V segment lost 4 bases, leaving 10 bases of the junction unmatched. The CDR3 DNA is TGTGCCAGCTCACGTACCGGGACAGAACCCAACTATGGCTACACCTTC. Translated, it gives CASSRTGTEPNYGYTF.

V usage is TRBV4-1 and J usage is TRBJ2-3; TRBD2 matches 7 bases. The J segment lost 2 bases and the V segment lost 3 bases, leaving 8 bases of the junction unmatched. This CDR3 region has 16 residues. From germline, CDR1 is MGHRA and CDR2 YSYEKL. The CDR3 loop is CASSQREPESTDTQYF. For the CDR3, the DNA is TGCGCCAGCAGCCAGCGGGAGCCGGAATCCACAGATACGCAGTATTTT.

V usage is TRBV28 and J usage is TRBJ1-1; D is uncertain. The germline V gene has CDR1 MDHEN and CDR2 SYDVKM. V was trimmed by 6 bases and J by 6 bases, leaving 14 bases between them. This CDR3 region has 13 residues. This chain's CDR3 is CASSMEARAEAFF. The CDR3 DNA follows: TGTGCCAGCAGCATGGAGGCACGCGCTGAAGCTTTCTTT.

The gene calls are TRBV5-4 and TRBJ2-1; D remains unclear. CDR1 and CDR2 (germline): SGHNT, YYREEE (reference sequence). This CDR3 contains 13 residues. Trimming removed 1 base at V and 4 bases at J, with 6 bases between. The CDR3 DNA reads TGTGCCAGCAGCTTGCCCAGGTACAATGAGCAGTTCTTC. Translated, it gives CASSLPRYNEQFF. The full variable domain, with the rest looked up from reference TRBV5-4 and TRBJ2-1, is ETGVTQSPTHLIKTRGQQVTLRCSSQSGHNTVSWYQQALGQGPQFIFQYYREEENGRGNFPPRFSGLQFPNYSSELNVNALELDDSALYLCASSLPRYNEQFFGPGTRLTVL.

The chain employs TRBV2 and TRBJ2-2, with TRBD2 identical over 14 bases. Germline-derived CDR1 and CDR2 are SNHLY and FYNNEI. This CDR3 has 15 residues. V dropped 8 bases and J dropped 7; count of bases not matched to a gene: 6. CDR3 sequence reads: CASRGLAGGNGELFF. As DNA, the CDR3 is TGTGCCAGCCGTGGACTAGCGGGAGGTAACGGGGAGCTGTTTTTT.